These 25 T cell receptor beta chains came from one sample sequenced in a study of naive and memory T cell subsets. The beta constant-region primer was an equimolar mix of two oligonucleotides covering TRBC1 and TRBC2. Each CDR3 protein is one row after TCRdb ran MiXCR on the UMI-ligation and nested PCR reads. Found here are about 21,000 distinct CDR3 sequences, approximately 11% of them singletons; the top ten hold around a sixth. The material sequenced was central memory CD8+ T cells from blood. Receptors were obtained from a human donor in good health.

The gene calls are TRBV20-1 and TRBJ2-7; 11 nucleotides line up with TRBD2. Trimming removed 1 base from V and 5 bases from J; junction bases left unmatched: 7. In germline, CDR1 is DFQATT, CDR2 SNEGSKA (reference sequence). The CDR3 is 15 amino acids. The DNA of the CDR3 is TGCAGTGCTAGAGGGATAACTAGCGGGAGCCACGAGCAGTACTTC. This encodes CSARGITSGSHEQYF.

This clonotype was counted a few times. This chain links TRBV7-9 with TRBJ1-1, with D unclear. Germline V CDR1 and CDR2: SEHNR, FQNEAQ (reference sequence). With 7 bases removed from V and 4 bases from J, the gap between germline ends came to 13 bases. The CDR3 extends over 13 amino acids. The CDR3 sequence: CASTPLAGTEAFF. Written as DNA, the CDR3 is TGTGCCAGCACCCCGTTAGCAGGCACTGAAGCTTTCTTT.

The CDR3 DNA sequence: TGCACCAGCAGCCGCCAAAAGGGCCCCCGTTCCACAGATACGCAGTATTTT. Its translation is CTSSRQKGPRSTDTQYF. This chain links TRBV1 with TRBJ2-3; the table's D call TRBD2 went unverified against the DNA. TRBV1 counts as a pseudogene. This CDR3 is 17 amino acids long.

The rearrangement uses TRBV11-2 and TRBJ2-5; 13 bases match TRBD2. CDR1 is SGHAT and CDR2 is FQNNGV in the germline V gene. CDR3 size: 18 residues. Unmatched junction bases numbered 8, after V lost 1 base and J lost 3 bases. For the CDR3, the DNA is TGTGCCAGCAGCTTAGCGACGTGGACTAGCGGGAGTGAAGAGACCCAGTACTTC. Translated, it gives CASSLATWTSGSEETQYF. Combining the CDR3 with reference TRBV11-2 and TRBJ2-5 gives the whole variable domain EAGVAQSPRYKIIEKRQSVAFWCNPISGHATLYWYQQILGQGPKLLIQFQNNGVVDDSQLPKDRFSAERLKGVDSTLKIQPAKLEDSAVYLCASSLATWTSGSEETQYFGPGTRLLVL.

This clonotype was recorded many times. The chain employs TRBV24-1 and TRBJ2-1; 7 bases match TRBD2. CDR1 is KGHDR, CDR2 SFDVKD, per germline. Trimming at V came to 4 bases and at J to 6 bases, leaving 2 bases not matched to a gene. This CDR3 has 13 residues. CDR3 DNA: TGTGCCACCAGTGAGTGGACTAGCAATGAGCAGTTCTTC. It yields the protein CATSEWTSNEQFF.

This clonotype was detected ten times or more. This chain uses TRBV6-2 or TRBV6-3 with TRBJ2-7; 9 nucleotides align to TRBD1. The germline CDR1 and CDR2 sequences are MNHEY and SVGEGT. This CDR3 is 13 amino acids long. V was pared by 2 bases and J by 5 bases, with 1 base of the junction left unmatched. This chain's CDR3 is CASSYRDRDEQYF. The CDR3 DNA is TGTGCCAGCAGTTACCGGGACAGGGACGAGCAGTACTTC.

The chain is built from TRBV3-1 and TRBJ1-5, with no clear D. Germline V lookup: CDR1 LGHDT, CDR2 YNNKEL (reference sequence). The CDR3 sequence is 12 residues long. Trimming stripped 0 bases from V and 10 bases from J, with 7 bases between. The CDR3 DNA follows: TGTGCCAGCAGCCAAGATAGGGAACCCCAGCATTTT. Its protein product is CASSQDREPQHF.

This clonotype is labeled medium-sized. The chain uses TRBV6-2 or TRBV6-3 and TRBJ2-7; 8 nucleotides agree with TRBD1. Germline V gene sequence: CDR1 MNHEY, CDR2 SVGEGT. The CDR3 is 11 residues long. V lost 7 bases to trimming and J lost 5 bases; unmatched junction nucleotides: 1. The DNA for the CDR3 is TGTGCCAGCAAGGACAGGGACGAGCAGTACTTC. Its translation is CASKDRDEQYF.

This clonotype is categorized as medium-sized (0.01 to 0.1%). The V and J genes are TRBV6-1 and TRBJ1-1, with D maybe TRBD1 (6 bases). The germline V gene encodes CDR1 MNHNS and CDR2 SASEGT. The V and J ends lost 5 bases and 0 bases respectively, with 13 bases between them. The CDR3 has 15 amino acids. The CDR3 DNA is TGTGCCAGCAGTTATTGGACAGATCTGAACACTGAAGCTTTCTTT. This codes for CASSYWTDLNTEAFF.

The rearrangement links TRBV7-8 to TRBJ2-5; TRBD1 agrees at 9 bases. The CDR3 is 13 amino acids. The V and J ends lost 5 bases and 4 bases, in that order; junction bases with no gene match: 2. Per the germline V gene, CDR1 is SGHVS and CDR2 is FQNEAQ. The CDR3 coding sequence is TGTGCCAGCAGCGAGGGACAGGGAGAGACCCAGTACTTC. This sequence encodes CASSEGQGETQYF.

The chain uses TRBV4-1 and TRBJ2-7; no clear D. This CDR3 has 14 residues. Germline assignment: CDR1 MGHRA and CDR2 YSYEKL. Deletions cut 0 bases from V and 2 bases from J, with 8 bases between. The CDR3 spells CASSQDLSPYEQYF. In nucleotides, the CDR3 is TGCGCCAGCAGCCAAGATCTGAGCCCCTACGAGCAGTACTTC.

The chain has TRBV12-3 or TRBV12-4 and TRBJ2-2, with D possibly TRBD1 on 6 matching bases. The length of the CDR3 is 16 residues. Trimming shortened V by 4 bases and J by 1 base, and 13 bases separated the two germline ends. The CDR3 DNA follows: TGTGCCAGCAGTTCCGCCAACAGGGAGAACACCGGGGAGCTGTTTTTT. It yields the protein CASSSANRENTGELFF.

The chain is built from TRBV12-5 and TRBJ1-2; TRBD1 agrees at 12 bases. Germline loops: CDR1 LGHNT, CDR2 FRNRAP. The CDR3 spans 15 residues. With V trimmed by 5 bases and J by 8 bases, 9 bases remained unmatched. The DNA of the CDR3 is TGTGCTAGTGGTCGGGACAGGGGGCGTGTCGAAGGCTACACCTTC. Its translation: CASGRDRGRVEGYTF.

The CDR3 sequence: CASSPNTSRYEQYF. The CDR3 DNA reads as TGTGCCAGCAGCCCAAACACGAGTCGCTACGAGCAGTACTTC. The J gene is TRBJ2-7, the V gene TRBV7-8; D is unresolved. V shed 5 bases and J shed 3 bases, with 14 bases lying between them. The CDR3 is made up of 14 amino acids. Per germline, CDR1 SGHVS and CDR2 FQNEAQ.

The chain is built from TRBV7-9 and TRBJ2-1; 9 bases line up with TRBD2. Per the germline V gene, CDR1 is SEHNR and CDR2 is FQNEAQ (reference sequence). CDR3 length: 14 residues. Unmatched junction bases numbered 5, after V lost 4 bases and J lost 7 bases. CDR3 residues: CASSWGLAQNEQFF. The DNA for the CDR3 is TGTGCCAGCAGCTGGGGACTAGCTCAGAATGAGCAGTTCTTC.

This clonotype occurred a few times. The J gene is TRBJ1-5, the V gene TRBV6-2 or TRBV6-3; D uncertain. The length of the CDR3 is 16 residues. The V and J ends lost 2 bases and 4 bases respectively, with 15 bases between them. Germline V gene data show CDR1 as MNHEY and CDR2 as SVGEGT. DNA of the CDR3: TGTGCCAGCAGTTACGCCATCCGGGATTCAAATCAGCCCCAGCATTTT. Protein product: CASSYAIRDSNQPQHF.

The chain couples TRBV27 to TRBJ1-1; no definite D call. V shed 0 bases and J shed 6 bases, with 8 bases lying between them. Germline-derived CDR1 and CDR2 are MNHEY and SMNVEV (reference sequence). This CDR3 has 13 amino acids. This CDR3 reads CASSLSRGAEAFF. The CDR3 DNA reads as TGTGCCAGCAGTTTATCGCGGGGTGCTGAAGCTTTCTTT.

This clonotype was seen a handful of times. The V call is TRBV30, the J call TRBJ2-7; 9 bases line up with TRBD1. The CDR3 covers 13 residues. V trimming: 2 bases; J trimming: 6 bases; junction bases outside the gene matches: 5. Looked up from germline, CDR1 is GTSNPN and CDR2 is SVGIG (reference sequence). In DNA, the CDR3 is TGTGCCTGGAGTATGACAGGGGGAGGCGAGCAGTACTTC. The encoded protein is CAWSMTGGGEQYF.

This clonotype was detected a few times. The chain employs TRBV4-1 and TRBJ1-1; D is unresolved. With 3 bases removed from V and 1 base from J, the gap between germline ends came to 9 bases. CDR3 length equals 14 residues. CDR1 is MGHRA, CDR2 YSYEKL, per germline. The CDR3 here is CASSHVRENTEAFF. In nucleotides, the CDR3 is TGCGCCAGCAGCCATGTGAGAGAGAACACTGAAGCTTTCTTT.

This clonotype was observed a few times. V and J are TRBV6-2 or TRBV6-3 and TRBJ1-6; D remains unclear. Trimming cost V 2 bases and J 9 bases, with 11 bases left between them. This CDR3 region has 14 residues. The V gene's germline CDR1 is MNHEY and CDR2 SVGEGT. As DNA, the CDR3 is TGTGCCAGCAGTTACGCGGTGGAGCCTTCACCCCTCCACTTT. Protein: CASSYAVEPSPLHF.

V gene TRBV4-1 combines with J gene TRBJ1-2; 7 bases are a match to TRBD1. J gave up 1 base and V 3 bases, and 5 bases lay outside the gene matches. Looked up from germline, CDR1 is MGHRA and CDR2 is YSYEKL. This CDR3 contains 15 residues. CDR3 amino acids: CASSQDRTDNYGYTF. In nucleotides, the CDR3 is TGCGCCAGCAGCCAGGACAGGACAGATAACTATGGCTACACCTTC.

The V and J genes are TRBV7-8 and TRBJ2-1; 9 positions agree with TRBD2. CDR3 length equals 15 residues. The V and J ends lost 3 bases and 6 bases, in that order; junction bases with no gene match: 6. Looked up from germline, CDR1 is SGHVS and CDR2 is FQNEAQ. The DNA for the CDR3 is TGTGCCAGCAGCTTCCAGCGGGAGGTGGGCAATGAGCAGTTCTTC. Protein: CASSFQREVGNEQFF.

Ten or more counts support this clonotype. The chain carries TRBV19 and TRBJ2-7, with a tentative D call TRBD1 (6 bases). Trimming shortened V by 3 bases and J by 6 bases, and 12 bases separated the two germline ends. The CDR3 contains 13 residues. Looked up from germline, CDR1 is LNHDA and CDR2 is SQIVND (reference sequence). The chain's CDR3 is CASSIGQTTEQYF. For the CDR3, the DNA is TGTGCCAGTAGTATCGGACAGACCACCGAGCAGTACTTC.

This clonotype was found a few times. The V call is TRBV4-3, the J call TRBJ1-2; a weak D match, TRBD1 (5 bases). The CDR3 covers 16 residues. The V and J ends lost 1 base and 8 bases respectively, with 20 bases between them. The germline V gene encodes CDR1 LGHNA and CDR2 YSLEER. The CDR3 coding sequence is TGCGCCAGCAGCCAAGGAAAGTACTCAGGGTTTGACGGCTACACCTTC. Encoded protein: CASSQGKYSGFDGYTF.

The rearrangement links TRBV7-6 to TRBJ2-2; tentatively, D is TRBD2 (6 bases). The ends were cut back, 2 bases at V and 1 base at J, with 8 bases in the middle. Germline V gene sequence: CDR1 SGHVS, CDR2 FNYEAQ. The CDR3 spans 15 residues. The CDR3, as DNA: TGTGCCAGCAGCTTATTCGGGGGGAACACCGGGGAGCTGTTTTTT. As protein: CASSLFGGNTGELFF.